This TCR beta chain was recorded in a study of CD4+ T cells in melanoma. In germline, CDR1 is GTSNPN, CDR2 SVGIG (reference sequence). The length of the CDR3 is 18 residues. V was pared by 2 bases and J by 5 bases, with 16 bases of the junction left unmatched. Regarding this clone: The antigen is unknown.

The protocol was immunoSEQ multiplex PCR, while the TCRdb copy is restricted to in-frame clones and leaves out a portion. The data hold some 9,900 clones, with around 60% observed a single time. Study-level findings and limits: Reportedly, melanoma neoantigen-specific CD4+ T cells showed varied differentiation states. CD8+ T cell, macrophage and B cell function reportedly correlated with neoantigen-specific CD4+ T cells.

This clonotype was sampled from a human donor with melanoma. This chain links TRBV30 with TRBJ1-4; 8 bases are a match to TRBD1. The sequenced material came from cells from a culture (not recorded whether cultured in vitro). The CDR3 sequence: CAWSPTGVPGRVNEKLFF. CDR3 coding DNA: TGTGCCTGGAGTCCGACAGGGGTCCCAGGAAGGGTGAATGAAAAACTGTTTTTT.